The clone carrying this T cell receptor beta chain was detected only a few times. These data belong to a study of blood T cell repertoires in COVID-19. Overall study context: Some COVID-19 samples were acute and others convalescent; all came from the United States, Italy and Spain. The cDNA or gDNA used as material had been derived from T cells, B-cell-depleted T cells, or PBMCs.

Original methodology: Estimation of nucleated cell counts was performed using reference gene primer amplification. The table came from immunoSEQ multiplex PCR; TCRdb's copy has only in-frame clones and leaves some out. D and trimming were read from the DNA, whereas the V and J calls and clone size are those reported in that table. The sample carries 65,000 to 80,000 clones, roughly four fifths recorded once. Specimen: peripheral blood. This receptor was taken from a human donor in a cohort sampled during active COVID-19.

CDR3 residues: CASSFMGGRNNQPQHF. DNA of the CDR3: TGTGCCAGCAGTTTCATGGGGGGGCGGAACAATCAGCCCCAGCATTTT. This chain links TRBV27 with TRBJ1-5; weak D call: TRBD1 (6 bases). The CDR3 consists of 16 residues. V lost 3 bases and J lost 3, with 15 bases in between. Germline V gives CDR1 MNHEY, CDR2 SMNVEV (reference sequence).